The 32 T cell receptor beta chains below were found in one sample sequenced in a study of response to subunit inactivated influenza vaccine. TCRdb passed the RT-PCR reads through MiXCR, listing each CDR3 protein once. The sample yields about 500,000 distinct CDR3 sequences, less than 7.5% seen once. The sequenced sample was PBMCs from blood, obtained around 2 years after vaccination. The receptors stem from a man in his fifties or sixties who received an inactivated influenza vaccine.

In this sample, this clonotype turned up a few times. The chain links TRBV20-1 to TRBJ2-2; weak D call: TRBD1 (5 bases). The CDR3 is made up of 16 amino acids. Trimming pared 3 bases from V and 0 bases from J, leaving 14 bases between. CDR1 DFQATT and CDR2 SNEGSKA come from the germline V gene (reference sequence). The CDR3 reads CSASAWGRPNTGELFF. CDR3 nucleotides: TGCAGTGCTAGCGCATGGGGCAGGCCGAACACCGGGGAGCTGTTTTTT.

The chain has TRBV27 and TRBJ2-2; 7 nucleotides match TRBD1. The germline gives CDR1 MNHEY, CDR2 SMNVEV (reference sequence). The CDR3 has 14 amino acids. With 3 bases clipped from V and 7 bases from J, the junction kept 5 bases outside the gene matches. DNA for the CDR3: TGTGCCAGCAGTTTTTACACAGGGGACGGGGAGCTGTTTTTT. Translating it yields CASSFYTGDGELFF.

The sample holds many counts of this clonotype. The chain is built from TRBV9 and TRBJ2-5, with D unresolved. V shed 0 bases and J shed 1 base, with 10 bases lying between them. Germline V CDR1 and CDR2: SGDLS, YYNGEE. This CDR3 is 15 amino acids long. The CDR3 region is CASSVALGAQETQYF. CDR3 bases: TGTGCCAGCAGCGTAGCTCTGGGTGCCCAAGAGACCCAGTACTTC.

This clonotype was detected a few times. The chain uses TRBV27 and TRBJ2-5, with D hard to call. Trimming removed 4 bases at V and 1 base at J, with 7 bases between. The CDR3 is made up of 13 amino acids. The V gene's germline CDR1 is MNHEY and CDR2 SMNVEV (reference sequence). The CDR3 DNA sequence: TGTGCCAGCAGTTGGGGTTTCCAAGAGACCCAGTACTTC. Translation: CASSWGFQETQYF.

In its sample, this clonotype was seen many times. The chain recombines TRBV29-1 with TRBJ2-1, with 8 bases lining up with TRBD1. There are 14 residues in the CDR3. V was clipped by 3 bases and J by 7 bases; unmatched bases: 8. Germline V gene sequence: CDR1 SQVTM, CDR2 ANQGSEA. The CDR3 loop reads CSVELDRATNEQFF. CDR3 nucleotide sequence: TGCAGCGTTGAGTTGGACAGGGCTACGAATGAGCAGTTCTTC.

This clonotype was seen only a few times. The rearrangement joins TRBV7-2 to TRBJ2-7; D is possibly TRBD1 (5 bases). The length of the CDR3 is 14 residues. V lost 1 base and J lost 5, with 12 bases in between. Germline CDR1 reads SGHTA; CDR2 reads FQGNSA. The CDR3 DNA reads as TGTGCCAGCAGCTTAGTCCAGGGTCTAAACGAGCAGTACTTC. This gives the protein CASSLVQGLNEQYF.

The chain links TRBV5-5 to TRBJ1-4, with unresolved D. The CDR3 has 16 residues. With 0 bases removed from V and 2 bases from J, the gap between germline ends came to 11 bases. The V gene's germline CDR1 is SGHKS and CDR2 YYEKEE (reference sequence). The CDR3 DNA reads TGTGCCAGCAGCTTGGTGGGAGGGCGCACTAATGAAAAACTGTTTTTT. It specifies CASSLVGGRTNEKLFF.

The gene calls are TRBV15 and TRBJ2-3, with D possibly TRBD2 on 5 matching bases. This CDR3 contains 12 residues. With 3 bases removed from V and 5 bases from J, the gap between germline ends came to 6 bases. Germline V gene sequence: CDR1 LNHNV, CDR2 YYDKDF (reference sequence). In DNA form, the CDR3 reads TGTGCCACCAGCAGTCGGGAAGATACGCAGTATTTT. Encoded protein: CATSSREDTQYF.

This clonotype was found many times. This chain joins TRBV2 and TRBJ2-3; D remains ambiguous. Germline values: CDR1 SNHLY, CDR2 FYNNEI. The CDR3 loop spans 13 amino acids. The V end lost 4 bases, the J end lost 6 bases, and 11 bases lay between the germline ends. The CDR3 DNA follows: TGTGCCAGCAGTGCTCCCGCGGTCGATACGCAGTATTTT. Its translation: CASSAPAVDTQYF.

This clonotype was found many times. The chain combines TRBV12-3 or TRBV12-4 with TRBJ2-2; 7 bases align to TRBD1. The CDR3 has 15 residues. With V trimmed by 6 bases and J by 4 bases, 8 bases remained unmatched. CDR3 region: CASSVQGFATGELFF. The CDR3 nucleotides read TGTGCCAGCAGCGTACAGGGGTTCGCCACCGGGGAGCTGTTTTTT.

The genes are TRBV5-6 and TRBJ2-2; 14 nucleotides line up with TRBD2. This CDR3 is built from 17 residues. V gave up 3 bases and J gave up 5 bases; unmatched junction bases: 6. Germline V CDR1 and CDR2: SGHDT, YYEEEE. The CDR3 region is CASSWTSGRLTTGELFF. As DNA, the CDR3 is TGTGCCAGCAGCTGGACTAGCGGGAGGCTGACAACCGGGGAGCTGTTTTTT.

The chain is built from TRBV6-2 or TRBV6-3 and TRBJ2-7; tentatively, D is TRBD2 (6 bases). V was trimmed by 9 bases and J by 1 base, leaving 16 bases between them. This CDR3 spans 14 amino acids. Germline V gives CDR1 MNHEY, CDR2 SVGEGT. The CDR3 is CASRAWGESYEQYF. The CDR3 DNA follows: TGTGCCAGTCGAGCGTGGGGGGAGTCCTACGAGCAGTACTTC.

This clonotype was picked up a small number of times. The chain combines TRBV4-1 with TRBJ2-7; weak D call: TRBD1 (6 bases). CDR3 length: 15 amino acids. Trimming shortened V by 4 bases and J by 5 bases, and 18 bases separated the two germline ends. Per germline, CDR1 MGHRA and CDR2 YSYEKL. The CDR3 nucleotides read TGCGCCAGCAGCCTATCGAGGGGGTACTTCGACGAGCAGTACTTC. It yields the protein CASSLSRGYFDEQYF.

This clonotype appeared many times. J is TRBJ2-4 and V is TRBV18; 7 nucleotides align to TRBD1. CDR1 is KGHSH, CDR2 LQKENI, per germline. V lost 5 bases, J lost 4 bases, and 2 bases stayed unmatched. The CDR3 length is 13 residues. CDR3 nucleotides: TGTGCCAGCTCATTGGACAGGAAAAACATTCAGTACTTC. This translates into CASSLDRKNIQYF.

This clonotype has a handful of counts. J is TRBJ2-7 and V is TRBV7-2, with no clear D. V lost 5 bases and J lost 5, with 10 bases in between. This CDR3 comprises 12 residues. Germline V gene lookup returns CDR1 SGHTA and CDR2 FQGNSA. The CDR3 sequence: CASSPHGDEQYF. Written as DNA, the CDR3 is TGTGCCAGCAGCCCCCATGGGGACGAGCAGTACTTC. Full variable domain (remainder filled in from reference TRBV7-2 and TRBJ2-7): GAGVSQSPSNKVTEKGKDVELRCDPISGHTALYWYRQSLGQGLEFLIYFQGNSAPDKSGLPSDRFSAERTGGSVSTLTIQRTQQEDSAVYLCASSPHGDEQYFGPGTRLTVT.

A few counts support this clonotype. The CDR3 nucleotides are TGCGCCAGCAGTCTGGCGGGAGTTACAACCTACGAGCAGTACTTC. Translated: CASSLAGVTTYEQYF. The chain uses TRBV5-1 and TRBJ2-7; 7 nucleotides align to TRBD2. Germline CDR1 SGHRS, CDR2 YFSETQ. With V trimmed by 5 bases and J by 2 bases, 10 bases remained unmatched. CDR3 length: 15 residues. Full variable domain (outside the CDR3, taken from reference TRBV5-1 and TRBJ2-7): KAGVTQTPRYLIKTRGQQVTLSCSPISGHRSVSWYQQTPGQGLQFLFEYFSETQRNKGNFPGRFSGRQFSNSRSEMNVSTLELGDSALYLCASSLAGVTTYEQYFGPGTRLTVT.

J is TRBJ2-1 and V is TRBV20-1, with no clear D. Germline lookup yields CDR1 DFQATT and CDR2 SNEGSKA (reference sequence). CDR3 length: 16 residues. Deletions cut 5 bases from V and 7 bases from J, with 24 bases between. This chain's CDR3 is CSASRGSFGFANEQFF. The CDR3 DNA follows: TGCAGTGCTTCTCGTGGTAGCTTTGGGTTCGCAAATGAGCAGTTCTTC.

Only a few counts were recorded for this clonotype. This rearrangement joins TRBV3-1 to TRBJ2-7, with D hard to call. CDR3 size: 15 residues. Trimming pared 0 bases from V and 3 bases from J, leaving 12 bases between. CDR1 is LGHDT and CDR2 is YNNKEL in the germline V gene (reference sequence). CDR3 sequence: CASSQDASVRYEQYF. CDR3 DNA sequence: TGTGCCAGCAGCCAAGACGCCTCGGTACGCTACGAGCAGTACTTC.

As DNA, the CDR3 is TGTGCCAGCAGTTCCAAACACAGGGGGCTCAGGCTGGGCGACACTGAAGCTTTCTTT. This encodes CASSSKHRGLRLGDTEAFF. The V gene is TRBV7-3, the J gene TRBJ1-1; 9 bases align to TRBD1. There are 19 residues in the CDR3. Germline loops: CDR1 SGHTA, CDR2 FQGTGA. The V segment lost 6 bases and the J segment 3 bases; nucleotides outside the gene matches: 20.

In its sample, this clonotype was seen many times. The CDR3 DNA is TGTGCCAGTAGTTTGGCTAGCGGGACGGTTGAGCAGTTCTTC. Protein sequence: CASSLASGTVEQFF. V and J are TRBV19 and TRBJ2-1; 9 bases fit TRBD2. Germline values: CDR1 LNHDA, CDR2 SQIVND (reference sequence). The CDR3 has 14 residues. V shed 5 bases and J 9 bases; nucleotides not matched to a gene: 8.

This clonotype was picked up many times. The gene calls are TRBV11-2 and TRBJ1-6; 9 bases agree with TRBD1. The CDR3 length is 15 residues. V dropped 4 bases and J dropped 10; count of bases not matched to a gene: 8. Germline V gives CDR1 SGHAT, CDR2 FQNNGV. The CDR3 here is CASSSPGQGPSPLHF. The DNA of the CDR3 is TGTGCCAGCAGCTCCCCTGGACAGGGGCCCTCACCCCTCCACTTT.

The DNA for the CDR3 is TGTGCCAGTACAGGGGGAGTGAGCAATCAGCCCCAGCATTTT. Protein product: CASTGGVSNQPQHF. This chain links TRBV6-2 or TRBV6-3 with TRBJ1-5; 8 bases line up with TRBD1. Germline V lookup: CDR1 MNHEY, CDR2 SVGEGT. The trim removed 9 bases at V and 1 base at J, leaving 5 bases unmatched. The CDR3 spans 14 residues.

The V and J genes are TRBV12-3 or TRBV12-4 and TRBJ2-1; 7 bases agree with TRBD2. This CDR3 spans 14 amino acids. J gave up 9 bases and V 4 bases, and 9 bases lay outside the gene matches. CDR3 in amino acids: CASSWDYRTLEQFF. In DNA form, the CDR3 reads TGTGCCAGCAGTTGGGACTATCGCACCCTTGAGCAGTTCTTC.

V gene TRBV6-1 combines with J gene TRBJ2-3; 9 positions match TRBD1. The CDR3 sequence is 14 residues long. Germline-derived CDR1 and CDR2 are MNHNS and SASEGT. The V gene end was trimmed by 8 bases and the J gene end by 5 bases; junction bases not matched to a gene: 8. The CDR3 nucleotides are TGTGCCAGCTCCTACAGGGGGCAGGGAGATACGCAGTATTTT. Its protein is CASSYRGQGDTQYF.

This clonotype has at least ten counts. The chain joins TRBV3-1 to TRBJ1-1; TRBD1 might be the D (5 bases). This CDR3 comprises 17 residues. Germline CDR1 LGHDT, CDR2 YNNKEL (reference sequence). Trimming removed 0 bases at V and 2 bases at J, with 16 bases between. CDR3 protein: CASSQDSVGGRNTEAFF. The CDR3 nucleotides read TGTGCCAGCAGCCAAGATTCGGTCGGGGGGAGAAACACTGAAGCTTTCTTT.

On this clonotype itself: The junction departs from the called germline gene at one end, perhaps through a read error. The J gene is TRBJ2-5, the V gene TRBV5-1, with TRBD1 as a possible D gene (6 bases). This CDR3 is 15 amino acids long. Germline CDR1 reads SGHRS; CDR2 reads YFSETQ. For the CDR3, the DNA is TGCGCCGGCAGCCCCCTGGGACAAGCTCAAGAGACCCAGTACTTC. It specifies CAGSPLGQAQETQYF.

The table lists this clonotype with a few counts. The chain combines TRBV12-3 or TRBV12-4 with TRBJ2-1, with 15 bases lining up with TRBD2. The CDR3 has 18 amino acids. The trim removed 4 bases at V and 8 bases at J, leaving 12 bases unmatched. The CDR3 DNA sequence: TGTGCCAGCAGTTACGGACTAGCGGGGGGGGCAAAACTACATGAGCAGTTCTTC. Protein sequence: CASSYGLAGGAKLHEQFF.

The J gene is TRBJ1-5, the V gene TRBV29-1; D might be TRBD1 (5 bases). The CDR3 covers 11 residues. V was pared by 4 bases and J by 5 bases, with 6 bases between. CDR1 SQVTM and CDR2 ANQGSEA come from the germline V gene. In DNA, the CDR3 is TGCAGCGTTGGGGGGGATCAGCCCCAGCATTTT. Encoded protein: CSVGGDQPQHF. Filled out from reference TRBV29-1 and TRBJ1-5, the complete variable domain reads SAVISQKPSRDICQRGTSLTIQCQVDSQVTMMFWYRQQPGQSLTLIATANQGSEATYESGFVIDKFPISRPNLTFSTLTVSNMSPEDSSIYLCSVGGDQPQHFGDGTRLSIL.

This clonotype has at least ten counts. The chain couples TRBV18 to TRBJ1-5, with unresolved D. CDR1 KGHSH and CDR2 LQKENI come from the germline V gene. Trimming left V 3 bases short and J 8 bases short, with 11 bases between. This CDR3 spans 13 amino acids. CDR3 in amino acids: CASSPLMDEPQHF. The CDR3 DNA reads TGTGCCAGCTCACCGCTGATGGATGAGCCCCAGCATTTT. Drawing the rest from reference TRBV18 and TRBJ1-5, the complete variable domain is NAGVMQNPRHLVRRRGQEARLRCSPMKGHSHVYWYRQLPEEGLKFMVYLQKENIIDESGMPKERFSAEFPKEGPSILRIQQVVRGDSAAYFCASSPLMDEPQHFGDGTRLSIL.

The sample holds a few counts of this clonotype. V is TRBV5-1 and J is TRBJ2-5, with D perhaps TRBD2 (5 bases). The germline V and J ends were trimmed by 0 bases and 4 bases, with 10 bases remaining between them. Germline CDR1 and CDR2: SGHRS and YFSETQ. This CDR3 is built from 14 residues. CDR3 sequence reads: CASSLGREIETQYF. CDR3 coding DNA: TGCGCCAGCAGCTTGGGAAGGGAGATAGAGACCCAGTACTTC.

This chain joins TRBV6-1 and TRBJ2-7; the match to TRBD2 covers 8 bases. Germline lookup yields CDR1 MNHNS and CDR2 SASEGT. This CDR3 comprises 15 residues. V lost 6 bases to trimming and J lost 3 bases; unmatched junction nucleotides: 10. CDR3 loop: CASSPGLAWGYEQYF. As DNA, the CDR3 is TGTGCCAGCAGCCCTGGACTAGCCTGGGGCTACGAGCAGTACTTC.

This clonotype was observed a few times. The V gene is TRBV7-3, the J gene TRBJ2-3; D may be TRBD2 (5 bases). The CDR3 consists of 15 residues. The V end lost 1 base, the J end lost 4 bases, and 12 bases lay between the germline ends. The germline CDR1 and CDR2 sequences are SGHTA and FQGTGA. CDR3 sequence: CASSLIGGSADTQYF. The CDR3 nucleotides read TGTGCCAGCAGCTTAATTGGTGGGAGCGCAGATACGCAGTATTTT.